These 24 T cell receptor beta chains came from one sample sequenced in a study of identical twins. TCRdb used MiXCR to reprocess the 5' RACE reads, holding one entry per CDR3 protein. Among 1.5 million to 2 million distinct CDR3 sequences, under 35% were seen once, and the ten largest hold roughly 0.3%. The sequenced material came from cord blood. These receptors were obtained from a newborn girl in good health.

This clonotype was counted a few times. J is TRBJ1-5 and V is TRBV6-1, with a weak D call TRBD1 (6 bases). Per germline, CDR1 MNHNS and CDR2 SASEGT. V lost 4 bases and J lost 1, with 11 bases in between. This CDR3 has 15 residues. The CDR3 region is CASSADRGSNQPQHF. The CDR3 DNA reads TGTGCCAGCAGTGCGGATAGGGGGAGCAATCAGCCCCAGCATTTT.

The rearrangement joins TRBV6-1 to TRBJ2-2, with D possibly TRBD1 on 5 matching bases. The CDR3 extends over 14 amino acids. The ends were cut back, 4 bases at V and 1 base at J, with 7 bases in the middle. Germline CDR1 reads MNHNS; CDR2 reads SASEGT. The CDR3 spells CASSGQWNTGELFF. The CDR3 DNA reads as TGTGCCAGCAGTGGACAGTGGAACACCGGGGAGCTGTTTTTT.

The chain combines TRBV7-2 with TRBJ1-2; TRBD1 matches 8 bases. J gave up 5 bases and V 3 bases, and 5 bases lay outside the gene matches. This CDR3 contains 14 residues. Germline V gene lookup returns CDR1 SGHTA and CDR2 FQGNSA. CDR3 protein: CASSLGQEGYGYTF. The DNA for the CDR3 is TGTGCCAGCAGCTTGGGACAGGAAGGATATGGCTACACCTTC.

As concerns this clonotype: The junction does not match germline at one end; this may be a read error. The chain recombines TRBV6-1 with TRBJ2-5, with D uncertain. Germline values: CDR1 MNHNS, CDR2 SASEGT. The length of the CDR3 is 12 residues. CDR3 amino acids: CAGSEIRETQYF. The DNA for the CDR3 is TGTGCCGGCAGTGAAATTAGAGAGACCCAGTACTTC.

This clonotype was counted a few times. V usage is TRBV6-1 and J usage is TRBJ1-4; tentatively, D is TRBD1 (5 bases). Germline CDR1 is MNHNS and CDR2 is SASEGT. V lost 6 bases to trimming and J lost 0 bases, with 5 bases between them. The CDR3 consists of 13 residues. The CDR3 region has the DNA TGTGCCAGCAGGGGACCAACTAATGAAAAACTGTTTTTT. Translation: CASRGPTNEKLFF.

Only one count was recorded for this clonotype. At one of its ends the junction is not consistent with the germline gene, which may arise from a read error. The V call is TRBV7-9, the J call TRBJ2-1; no definite D call. Germline V CDR1 and CDR2: SEHNR, FQNEAQ (reference sequence). The CDR3 is 18 amino acids. CDR3 sequence reads: CASQGPLGVVVVYDEQFF. In DNA form, the CDR3 reads TGTGCCAGCCAAGGGCCACTTGGGGTTGTGGTGGTCTACGATGAGCAGTTCTTC.

Regarding this clonotype: This may come from a read error, since a much larger clone is one base off. The chain is built from TRBV28 and TRBJ2-3; tentatively, D is TRBD2 (5 bases). CDR3 length: 13 amino acids. The V gene's germline CDR1 is MDHEN and CDR2 SYDVKM. V lost 3 bases and J 7 bases, leaving 11 bases between the germline ends. The CDR3 bases are TGTGCCAGCAGTTTCATCAGGAGGAATACGCAGTATTTT. This gives the protein CASSFIRRNTQYF.

J is TRBJ2-5 and V is TRBV7-8; D is undetermined. Germline CDR1 is SGHVS and CDR2 is FQNEAQ. Between the trimmed V and J ends, which lost 3 bases and 11 bases, there was a span of 16 bases. The CDR3 spans 13 residues. The CDR3 DNA follows: TGTGCCAGCAGCTTTGCTACCTACAATGAGCAGTACTTC. Its translation: CASSFATYNEQYF.

This clonotype is a singleton in its sample. This chain uses TRBV2 with TRBJ1-2; 9 bases map to TRBD1. This CDR3 is 14 amino acids long. Germline V CDR1 and CDR2: SNHLY, FYNNEI. The ends lost 2 bases at V and 7 bases at J; junction bases unmatched: 5. CDR3 sequence: CASSESGQGFGYTF. In DNA, the CDR3 is TGTGCCAGCAGTGAATCGGGACAGGGATTTGGCTACACCTTC.

The chain combines TRBV4-2 with TRBJ2-7, with 12 bases fitting TRBD2. J was trimmed by 7 bases and V by 0 bases; bases with no gene match: 7. The CDR3 spans 16 residues. CDR1 and CDR2 from the germline V gene are LGHNA and YNFKEQ. The CDR3 loop is CASSQEGLAGYGEQYF. The CDR3 nucleotides read TGTGCCAGCAGCCAAGAAGGACTAGCGGGGTACGGGGAGCAGTACTTC.

The rearrangement uses TRBV25-1 and TRBJ2-3; 7 bases are shared with TRBD2. CDR1 and CDR2 (germline): MGHDK, SYGVNS. Trimming took 4 bases from V and 2 from J; bases not matched to a gene: 6. The CDR3 totals 15 residues. This CDR3 reads CASSGLAAYTDTQYF. The CDR3 region has the DNA TGTGCCAGCAGTGGTCTAGCGGCCTACACAGATACGCAGTATTTT.

V gene TRBV20-1 combines with J gene TRBJ2-3; D gene uncertain. The CDR3 spans 12 residues. Germline lookup yields CDR1 DFQATT and CDR2 SNEGSKA (reference sequence). V lost 3 bases to trimming and J lost 1 base, with 5 bases between them. The CDR3 is CSASAGTDTQYF. CDR3 nucleotide sequence: TGCAGTGCTAGTGCGGGCACAGATACGCAGTATTTT.

The chain joins TRBV3-1 to TRBJ2-7, with a weak D call TRBD1 (6 bases). The germline V gene has CDR1 LGHDT and CDR2 YNNKEL (reference sequence). This CDR3 region has 16 residues. V lost 0 bases to trimming and J lost 3 bases, with 15 bases between them. CDR3 bases: TGTGCCAGCAGCCAAGAATTTTCAGGGGCTTACTACGAGCAGTACTTC. Amino acid sequence: CASSQEFSGAYYEQYF.

The chain recombines TRBV5-1 with TRBJ2-1; 7 nucleotides align to TRBD1. The trim removed 1 base at V and 13 bases at J, leaving 8 bases unmatched. This CDR3 has 13 amino acids. Per the germline V gene, CDR1 is SGHRS and CDR2 is YFSETQ. CDR3 bases: TGCGCCAGCAGCTTGAGAGACAGGGAGACCCAGTTCTTC. Its protein product is CASSLRDRETQFF.

This chain connects TRBV30 to TRBJ1-1; D not certain. V lost 7 bases, J lost 8 bases, and 17 bases lay in between. Looked up from germline, CDR1 is GTSNPN and CDR2 is SVGIG (reference sequence). CDR3 length: 12 amino acids. The CDR3 here is CASEPFGAEAFF. In DNA, the CDR3 is TGTGCCTCGGAACCTTTCGGAGCCGAAGCTTTCTTT.

In this sample, this clonotype turned up a few times. V is TRBV5-1 and J is TRBJ2-3, with TRBD2 identical over 13 bases. V dropped 7 bases and J dropped 0; count of bases not matched to a gene: 5. Germline V CDR1 and CDR2: SGHRS, YFSETQ. CDR3 length equals 16 residues. The CDR3 region is CASGGTSGTSTDTQYF. The DNA for the CDR3 is TGCGCCAGCGGGGGGACTAGCGGGACAAGCACAGATACGCAGTATTTT.

The chain couples TRBV20-1 to TRBJ2-1; D might be TRBD2 (5 bases). The germline V and J ends were trimmed by 2 bases and 6 bases, with 14 bases remaining between them. Germline V gene lookup returns CDR1 DFQATT and CDR2 SNEGSKA (reference sequence). This CDR3 spans 14 amino acids. The CDR3 coding sequence is TGCAGTGCTAGATCAGGAGTTAGCGCCAATGAGCAGTTCTTC. It specifies CSARSGVSANEQFF.

This sequence joins TRBV19 and TRBJ1-5, with TRBD1 identical over 9 bases. CDR3 length: 13 amino acids. V shed 6 bases and J 6 bases; nucleotides not matched to a gene: 3. CDR1 is LNHDA, CDR2 SQIVND, per germline (reference sequence). This chain's CDR3 is CASRTGGFQPQHF. As DNA, the CDR3 is TGTGCCAGTAGGACAGGGGGTTTTCAGCCCCAGCATTTT.

The chain employs TRBV5-1 and TRBJ1-2, with D possibly being TRBD1 (5 bases). V lost 0 bases and J lost 8, with 17 bases in between. CDR1 SGHRS and CDR2 YFSETQ come from the germline V gene. The CDR3 runs to 15 residues. The CDR3 sequence: CASSLGGLREPGYTF. CDR3 nucleotides: TGCGCCAGCAGCTTGGGGGGCCTCCGAGAACCCGGCTACACCTTC.

This clonotype was observed a few times. This rearrangement joins TRBV12-3 or TRBV12-4 to TRBJ1-6; no firm D call. The V end was cut by 5 bases, the J end by 1 base, with 6 bases between. CDR3 length: 14 amino acids. The CDR3 loop reads CASSQMSYNSPLHF. In DNA form, the CDR3 reads TGTGCCAGCAGTCAAATGTCCTATAATTCACCCCTCCACTTT.

The chain carries TRBV27 and TRBJ2-5; tentatively, D is TRBD1 (6 bases). The CDR3 consists of 14 residues. Trimming cost V 7 bases and J 5 bases, with 17 bases left between them. Germline loops: CDR1 MNHEY, CDR2 SMNVEV (reference sequence). CDR3 DNA sequence: TGTGCCAGCATCCCTATAGGGGGTGGCGAGACCCAGTACTTC. The encoded protein is CASIPIGGGETQYF.

This clonotype showed up just a few times. This chain joins TRBV10-3 and TRBJ1-1; D may be TRBD1 (5 bases). V was pared by 6 bases and J by 1 base, with 9 bases between. The V gene's germline CDR1 is ENHRY and CDR2 SYGVKD. This CDR3 is built from 13 residues. CDR3 amino acids: CAIREDRNTEAFF. CDR3 DNA sequence: TGTGCCATCAGGGAAGACAGGAACACTGAAGCTTTCTTT.

This chain uses TRBV4-1 with TRBJ2-5, with 9 bases identical to TRBD2. This CDR3 has 15 residues. Per the germline V gene, CDR1 is MGHRA and CDR2 is YSYEKL. Trimming cost V 4 bases and J 5 bases; bases outside gene matches: 8. CDR3 DNA sequence: TGCGCCAGCAGCCGCCTAGCGGGAAATACGGAGACCCAGTACTTC. Residues: CASSRLAGNTETQYF.

This clonotype was seen ten or more times. This chain joins TRBV4-2 and TRBJ2-3; tentatively, D is TRBD2 (5 bases). The V gene lost 5 bases and the J gene lost 1 base, with 16 bases spanning the gap. The CDR3 is 16 amino acids. Germline V gene lookup returns CDR1 LGHNA and CDR2 YNFKEQ. In DNA form, the CDR3 reads TGTGCCAGCAGCGCCCTACTAGACCCCGGCACAGATACGCAGTATTTT. Translation gives CASSALLDPGTDTQYF.